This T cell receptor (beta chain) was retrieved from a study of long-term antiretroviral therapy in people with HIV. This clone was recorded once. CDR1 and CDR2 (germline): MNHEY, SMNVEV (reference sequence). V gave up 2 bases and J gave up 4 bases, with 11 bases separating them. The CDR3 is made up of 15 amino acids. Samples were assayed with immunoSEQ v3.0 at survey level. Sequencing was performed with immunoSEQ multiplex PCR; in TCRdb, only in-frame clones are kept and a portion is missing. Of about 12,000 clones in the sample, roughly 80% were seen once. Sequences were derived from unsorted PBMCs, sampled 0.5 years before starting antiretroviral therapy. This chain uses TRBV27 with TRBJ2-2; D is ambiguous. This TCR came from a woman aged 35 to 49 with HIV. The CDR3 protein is CASSLGLLGTGELFF. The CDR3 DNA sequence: TGTGCCAGCAGTTTAGGCTTATTGGGCACCGGGGAGCTGTTTTTT.